This T cell receptor beta chain was identified during a study of identical twins. The length of the CDR3 is 13 residues. Trimming removed 5 bases at V and 4 bases at J, with 14 bases between. Germline V gene data show CDR1 as DFQATT and CDR2 as SNEGSKA (reference sequence). Notes on the study in general: Out-of-frame alpha sequences shared between twins exhibited an excess of low generation probability.

To note about this clonotype: The antigen remains undetermined.

TCRdb processed the 5' RACE reads anew with MiXCR; each CDR3 protein has one entry. This sample carries approximately 1.8 million distinct CDR3 sequences, around 33% of them seen once, and the ten largest clones take about 0.25%. The specimen sequenced was cord blood. V is TRBV20-1 and J is TRBJ1-2; D uncertain. The sequence derives from a newborn girl in good health. CDR3 protein: CSAGKDGTYGYTF. The CDR3 coding sequence is TGCAGTGCTGGCAAGGACGGTACCTATGGCTACACCTTC.